The clone carrying this T cell receptor (beta chain) was counted ten times or more. Germline V gives CDR1 SGHTA, CDR2 FQGNSA. This CDR3 region has 15 residues. J lost 2 bases, V lost 5 bases, and 7 bases had no gene match. Individual cDNA molecules were tagged with unique molecular identifiers, the study reported. Using its own MiXCR run on the 5' RACE reads, TCRdb lists one record per CDR3 protein. The profile shows tens of thousands of distinct CDR3 sequences, 4% to 5.5% of them singletons. These data originate in a study of early T cells in non-severe SARS-CoV-2 infection. Study-wide context: Chains were unpaired, as sequencing was done on bulk RNA from unsorted whole blood.

Source material: whole blood. The TCR comes from an adult who was a healthcare worker with PCR-confirmed SARS-CoV-2 infection or an uninfected control (not recorded which). The gene calls are TRBV7-2 and TRBJ2-7, with TRBD2 identical over 9 bases. In DNA form, the CDR3 reads TGTGCCAGCAGCACGCTAGCGGGGACCCCCTACGAGCAGTACTTC. Translating it yields CASSTLAGTPYEQYF.